Listed here are 16 T cell receptor beta chains from one sample, sequenced in a study of OX40 agonist ivuxolimab in advanced cancers. Repertoires were generated with immunoSEQ multiplex PCR, while TCRdb's copy carries only in-frame clones and drops some. In the table there are about 67,000 clones, about 83% of which are singletons. The source was CD4+ or CD8+ T cells sorted from blood, collected in a trial of the OX40 agonist ivuxolimab. The receptors stem from an adult with an advanced solid tumor such as melanoma, head and neck, liver or kidney cancer.

For the CDR3, the DNA is TGTGCCACCACCCCGCTCCGGGACAGGGTTTACAATGAGCAGTTCTTC. It translates to CATTPLRDRVYNEQFF. This rearrangement joins TRBV15 to TRBJ2-1, with 9 nucleotides matching TRBD1. Germline CDR1 reads LNHNV; CDR2 reads YYDKDF (reference sequence). Trimming removed 7 bases from V and 4 bases from J; junction bases left unmatched: 11. The CDR3 runs to 16 residues. Combining the CDR3 with reference TRBV15 and TRBJ2-1 gives the whole variable domain DAMVIQNPRYQVTQFGKPVTLSCSQTLNHNVMYWYQQKSSQAPKLLFHYYDKDFNNEADTPDNFQSRRPNTSFCFLDIRSPGLGDTAMYLCATTPLRDRVYNEQFFGPGTRLTVL.

The rearrangement links TRBV14 to TRBJ1-1; the D gene is possibly TRBD1 (5 bases). The V and J ends lost 1 base and 11 bases respectively, with 14 bases between them. The CDR3 is 13 amino acids. Germline values: CDR1 SGHDN, CDR2 FVKESK. CDR3 DNA sequence: TGTGCCAGCAGCCAAGTTTTCGAGGGGACGGCTTTCTTT. It encodes CASSQVFEGTAFF.

This chain connects TRBV5-1 to TRBJ1-3; D not certain. The length of the CDR3 is 13 residues. CDR1 is SGHRS, CDR2 YFSETQ, per germline. V dropped 2 bases and J dropped 8 bases, with 11 bases sitting between them. CDR3 region: CASSFMGVDTIYF. In DNA, the CDR3 is TGCGCCAGCAGCTTCATGGGCGTGGACACCATATATTTT.

V and J are TRBV6-6 and TRBJ2-7, with D possibly being TRBD1 (6 bases). Germline V gene data show CDR1 as MNHNY and CDR2 as SVGAGI (reference sequence). With 0 bases removed from V and 2 bases from J, the gap between germline ends came to 14 bases. The CDR3 has 16 residues. CDR3 DNA: TGTGCCAGCAGTTACTCTTTGACAGGACCGACCTACGAGCAGTACTTC. The encoded protein is CASSYSLTGPTYEQYF.

The chain recombines TRBV29-1 with TRBJ1-1; possible D gene TRBD1, 6 bases. Trimming removed 4 bases from V and 2 bases from J, with 11 bases in between. Germline CDR1 SQVTM, CDR2 ANQGSEA. The CDR3 totals 13 residues. In DNA, the CDR3 is TGCAGCGTTGTGGGACAACTAAACACTGAAGCTTTCTTT. Translation gives CSVVGQLNTEAFF. The full variable domain, with the rest looked up from reference TRBV29-1 and TRBJ1-1, is SAVISQKPSRDICQRGTSLTIQCQVDSQVTMMFWYRQQPGQSLTLIATANQGSEATYESGFVIDKFPISRPNLTFSTLTVSNMSPEDSSIYLCSVVGQLNTEAFFGQGTRLTVV.

The chain is built from TRBV7-2 and TRBJ2-5, with 12 bases lining up with TRBD2. CDR1 is SGHTA, CDR2 FQGNSA, per germline. There are 15 residues in the CDR3. The V segment lost 4 bases and the J segment 5 bases; nucleotides outside the gene matches: 5. The CDR3 protein is CASSSTSGGKETQYF. CDR3 DNA sequence: TGTGCCAGCAGCTCCACTAGCGGGGGGAAGGAGACCCAGTACTTC. The entire variable domain, with the rest obtained from reference TRBV7-2 and TRBJ2-5, is as follows: GAGVSQSPSNKVTEKGKDVELRCDPISGHTALYWYRQSLGQGLEFLIYFQGNSAPDKSGLPSDRFSAERTGGSVSTLTIQRTQQEDSAVYLCASSSTSGGKETQYFGPGTRLLVL.

The genes are TRBV2 and TRBJ1-2; 7 bases agree with TRBD1. Trimming removed 4 bases from V and 8 bases from J; junction bases left unmatched: 7. This CDR3 spans 13 amino acids. Germline V gene lookup returns CDR1 SNHLY and CDR2 FYNNEI. DNA of the CDR3: TGTGCCAGCAGTGGCGACAGGGTCGAGGGCTACACCTTC. This translates into CASSGDRVEGYTF.

This chain uses TRBV7-2 with TRBJ2-3, with 9 positions matching TRBD2. CDR1 is SGHTA, CDR2 FQGNSA, per germline. This CDR3 contains 15 residues. J gave up 6 bases and V 2 bases, and 6 bases lay outside the gene matches. CDR3 sequence: CASSLLASGEDTQYF. Written as DNA, the CDR3 is TGTGCCAGCAGCTTATTGGCTAGCGGGGAGGATACGCAGTATTTT.

About this clone itself: Other DNA sequences within the sample encode an identical CDR3. V is TRBV18 and J is TRBJ1-1; D gene uncertain. This CDR3 is 13 amino acids long. V was trimmed by 3 bases and J by 2 bases, leaving 7 bases between them. CDR1 is KGHSH and CDR2 is LQKENI in the germline V gene. DNA of the CDR3: TGTGCCAGCTCACCCCGGGGAAACACTGAAGCTTTCTTT. This codes for CASSPRGNTEAFF.

This clone turned up a few times. CDR3 region: CASSYSKNGFYNEQFF. The CDR3 DNA sequence: TGTGCCAGCAGTTACTCGAAAAACGGATTCTACAATGAGCAGTTCTTC. This chain uses TRBV6-6 with TRBJ2-1; D gene unclear. The CDR3 spans 16 residues. V lost 0 bases to trimming and J lost 3 bases, with 12 bases between them. From germline, CDR1 is MNHNY and CDR2 SVGAGI (reference sequence).

The J gene is TRBJ1-2, the V gene TRBV5-8, with 7 bases lining up with TRBD1. Unmatched junction bases numbered 6, after V lost 0 bases and J lost 7 bases. Germline V gene lookup returns CDR1 SGHTS and CDR2 YDEGEE. CDR3 length equals 14 residues. The DNA for the CDR3 is TGTGCCAGCAGCTTGGGAAGGGGGCTTCGTGGCTACACCTTC. It translates to CASSLGRGLRGYTF.

The chain's CDR3 is CASSQPGGKTQYF. In DNA form, the CDR3 reads TGCGCCAGCAGTCAACCAGGGGGGAAGACCCAGTACTTC. The V call is TRBV23-1, the J call TRBJ2-5; D may be TRBD1 (7 bases). TRBV23-1 is placed among ORFs of uncertain function. This CDR3 spans 13 amino acids. The V end was cut by 2 bases, the J end by 6 bases, with 10 bases between.

The chain combines TRBV7-2 with TRBJ1-3; tentative D call: TRBD1 (6 bases). V dropped 3 bases and J dropped 4 bases, with 10 bases sitting between them. This CDR3 is 14 amino acids long. Germline-derived CDR1 and CDR2 are SGHTA and FQGNSA. The CDR3 bases are TGTGCCAGCAGCTTGGACGGGGGCGGAAACACCATATATTTT. This codes for CASSLDGGGNTIYF.

This clone appeared a few times. V and J are TRBV5-1 and TRBJ1-2; D is possibly TRBD1 (6 bases). With 1 base removed from V and 4 bases from J, the gap between germline ends came to 14 bases. This CDR3 is 15 amino acids long. From germline, CDR1 is SGHRS and CDR2 YFSETQ. The CDR3 is CASSLFGGTLYGYTF. The DNA for the CDR3 is TGCGCCAGCAGCTTGTTCGGGGGCACGCTCTATGGCTACACCTTC.

V is TRBV7-2 and J is TRBJ1-2, with 7 positions matching TRBD1. V shed 1 base and J 7 bases; nucleotides not matched to a gene: 9. The germline gives CDR1 SGHTA, CDR2 FQGNSA. The CDR3 contains 15 residues. The CDR3 here is CASSLGSTGDSGYTF. Written as DNA, the CDR3 is TGTGCCAGCAGCTTAGGTTCCACAGGGGATAGTGGCTACACCTTC.

The gene calls are TRBV5-1 and TRBJ1-4, with TRBD1 matching 8 bases. From germline, CDR1 is SGHRS and CDR2 YFSETQ. The CDR3 extends over 15 amino acids. V gave up 6 bases and J gave up 4 bases; unmatched junction bases: 8. The CDR3: CASMTGERSNEKLFF. DNA for the CDR3: TGCGCCAGCATGACAGGGGAGAGGAGTAATGAAAAACTGTTTTTT.